This TCR beta chain comes out of a study of molecular identifiers for immune sequencing clone quantification. Overall study findings and caveats: The share of molecules held by clones above 20 RNA copies was over 98% in effector cells and under 1% in naive cells. In cases of identical TCR molecules sharing a barcode, highly expanded clone sizes could be underestimated.

Points on this clonotype: Its specificity is not known.

Naive CD8 T cells were sorted as CD8+CD4-CCR7+CD45RA+. The CDR3 runs 13 residues. V shed 0 bases and J shed 6 bases, with 11 bases lying between them. Per the germline V gene, CDR1 is DFQATT and CDR2 is SNEGSKA (reference sequence). TCR libraries were built in bulk with a published protocol and specific TCR primers. TCRdb fed the PCR reads into MiXCR, producing one record per CDR3 protein. The sample includes over 90,000 distinct CDR3 sequences, 30% to 45% of them seen just once. The origin of this receptor is a human donor in good health. Some libraries in this study had Jurkat cell RNA spiked in. This chain joins TRBV20-1 and TRBJ1-1, with D tentatively TRBD1 (5 bases). The sequenced sample was naive CD8+ T cells from blood, with Jurkat cell RNA spiked in. Subset in this sample: FACS-sorted CD8+CD4-CCR7+CD45RA+ naive T cells. CDR3 bases: TGCAGTGCTAGAGAGACAGTAGGGGCTGAAGCTTTCTTT. It codes for CSARETVGAEAFF.